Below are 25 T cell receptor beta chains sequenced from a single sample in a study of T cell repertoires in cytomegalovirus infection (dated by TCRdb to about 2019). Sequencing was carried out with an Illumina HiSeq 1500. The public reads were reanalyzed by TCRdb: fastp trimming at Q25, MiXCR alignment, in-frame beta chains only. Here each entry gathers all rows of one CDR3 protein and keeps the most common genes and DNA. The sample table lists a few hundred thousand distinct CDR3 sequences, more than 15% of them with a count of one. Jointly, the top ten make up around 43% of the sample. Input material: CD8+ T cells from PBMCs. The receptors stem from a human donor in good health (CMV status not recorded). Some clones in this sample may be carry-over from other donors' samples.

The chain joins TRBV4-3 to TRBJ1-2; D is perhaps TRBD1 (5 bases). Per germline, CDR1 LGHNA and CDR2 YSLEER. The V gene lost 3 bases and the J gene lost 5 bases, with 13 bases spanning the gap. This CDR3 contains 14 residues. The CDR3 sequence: CASSQGDGAYGYTF. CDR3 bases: TGCGCCAGCAGCCAGGGGGACGGCGCTTATGGCTACACCTTC.

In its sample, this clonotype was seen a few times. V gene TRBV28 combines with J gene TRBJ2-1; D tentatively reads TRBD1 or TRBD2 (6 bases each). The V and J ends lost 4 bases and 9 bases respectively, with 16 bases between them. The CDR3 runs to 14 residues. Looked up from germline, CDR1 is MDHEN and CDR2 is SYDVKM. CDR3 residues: CASSSRGHRVEQFF. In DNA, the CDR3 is TGTGCCAGCAGTTCCCGGGGGCATAGAGTTGAGCAGTTCTTC. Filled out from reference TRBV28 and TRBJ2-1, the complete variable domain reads DVKVTQSSRYLVKRTGEKVFLECVQDMDHENMFWYRQDPGLGLRLIYFSYDVKMKEKGDIPEGYSVSREKKERFSLILESASTNQTSMYLCASSSRGHRVEQFFGPGTRLTVL.

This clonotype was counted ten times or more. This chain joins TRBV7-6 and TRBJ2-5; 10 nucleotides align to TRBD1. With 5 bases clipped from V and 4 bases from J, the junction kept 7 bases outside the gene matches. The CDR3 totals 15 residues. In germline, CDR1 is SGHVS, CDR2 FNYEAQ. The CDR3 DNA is TGTGCCAGCAGCCCCCCGGGACAGGGGTCAGAGACCCAGTACTTC. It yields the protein CASSPPGQGSETQYF.

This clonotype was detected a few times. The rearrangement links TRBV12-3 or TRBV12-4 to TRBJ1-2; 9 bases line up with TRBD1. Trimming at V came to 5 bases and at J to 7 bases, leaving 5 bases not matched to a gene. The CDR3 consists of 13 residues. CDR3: CASSLGTGLGYTF. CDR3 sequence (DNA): TGTGCCAGCAGTCTTGGGACAGGGCTTGGCTACACCTTC.

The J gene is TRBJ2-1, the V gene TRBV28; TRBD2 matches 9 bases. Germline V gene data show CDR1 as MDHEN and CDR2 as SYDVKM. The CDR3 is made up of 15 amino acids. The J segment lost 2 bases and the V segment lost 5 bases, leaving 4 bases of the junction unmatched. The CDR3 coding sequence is TGTGCCAGCAGTGTGACTAGCGGAACCTACAATGAGCAGTTCTTC. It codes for CASSVTSGTYNEQFF.

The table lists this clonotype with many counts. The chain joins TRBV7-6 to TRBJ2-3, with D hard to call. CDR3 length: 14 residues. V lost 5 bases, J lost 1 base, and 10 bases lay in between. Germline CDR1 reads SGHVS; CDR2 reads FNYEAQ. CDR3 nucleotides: TGTGCCAGCAGCCCCACCGGGCGCACAGATACGCAGTATTTT. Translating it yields CASSPTGRTDTQYF.

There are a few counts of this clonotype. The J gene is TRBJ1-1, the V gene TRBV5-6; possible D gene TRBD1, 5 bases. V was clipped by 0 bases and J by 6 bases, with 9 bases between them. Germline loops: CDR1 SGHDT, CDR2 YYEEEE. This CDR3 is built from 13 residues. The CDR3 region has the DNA TGTGCCAGCAGCTTGGCCGGGGCAGCTGAAGCTTTCTTT. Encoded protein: CASSLAGAAEAFF.

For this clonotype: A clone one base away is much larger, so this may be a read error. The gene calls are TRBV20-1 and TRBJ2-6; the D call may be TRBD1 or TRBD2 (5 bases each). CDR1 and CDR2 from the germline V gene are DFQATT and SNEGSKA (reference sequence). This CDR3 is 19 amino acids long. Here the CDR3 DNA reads TGCAGTGCTAGAGATTCAGGAAGTACTCCCAAGGCCGGGGCCAACATCCTGACTTTC. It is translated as CSARDSGSTPKAGANILTF.

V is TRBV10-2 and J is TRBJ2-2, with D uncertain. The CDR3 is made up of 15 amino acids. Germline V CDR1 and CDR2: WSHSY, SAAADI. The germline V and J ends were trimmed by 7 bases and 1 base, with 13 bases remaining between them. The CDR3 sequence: CASNLGAENTGELFF. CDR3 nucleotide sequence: TGCGCCAGCAATCTTGGAGCAGAGAACACCGGGGAGCTGTTTTTT.

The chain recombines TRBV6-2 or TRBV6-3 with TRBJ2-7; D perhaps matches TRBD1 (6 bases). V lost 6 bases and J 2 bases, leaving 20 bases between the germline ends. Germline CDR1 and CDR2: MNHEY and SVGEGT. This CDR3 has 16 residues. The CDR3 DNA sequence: TGTGCCAGCAGGACCCTTTGGGCAGGGGCAACCTACGAGCAGTACTTC. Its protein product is CASRTLWAGATYEQYF.

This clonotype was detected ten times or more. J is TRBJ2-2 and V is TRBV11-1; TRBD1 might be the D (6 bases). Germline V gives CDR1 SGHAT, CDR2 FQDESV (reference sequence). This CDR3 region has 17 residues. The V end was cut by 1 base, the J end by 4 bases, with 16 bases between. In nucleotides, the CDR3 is TGTGCCAGCAGCTTAGGAGAGTCGACAGGCCTCACCGGGGAGCTGTTTTTT. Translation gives CASSLGESTGLTGELFF.

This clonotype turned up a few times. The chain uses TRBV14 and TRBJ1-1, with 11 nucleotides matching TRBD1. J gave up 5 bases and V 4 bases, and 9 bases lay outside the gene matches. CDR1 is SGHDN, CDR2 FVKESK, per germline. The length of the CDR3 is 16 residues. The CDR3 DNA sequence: TGTGCCAGCAGCCCAGGACAGGGGGCCCTTGGGACTGAAGCTTTCTTT. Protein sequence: CASSPGQGALGTEAFF.

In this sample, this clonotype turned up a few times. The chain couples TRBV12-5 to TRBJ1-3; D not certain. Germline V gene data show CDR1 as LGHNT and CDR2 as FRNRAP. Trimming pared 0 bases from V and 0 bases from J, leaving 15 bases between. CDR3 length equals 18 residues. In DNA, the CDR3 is TGTGCTAGTGGTTTGGTTTCTATGCCAGGCGACTCTGGAAACACCATATATTTT. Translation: CASGLVSMPGDSGNTIYF.

In nucleotides, the CDR3 is TGTGCCAGCAGCGTCGCCGGGACAGGGGGTAGCGAGCAGTACTTC. Protein: CASSVAGTGGSEQYF. The chain carries TRBV11-2 and TRBJ2-7; 11 positions match TRBD1. J was trimmed by 6 bases and V by 5 bases; bases with no gene match: 9. The CDR3 extends over 15 amino acids. Germline CDR1 is SGHAT and CDR2 is FQNNGV.

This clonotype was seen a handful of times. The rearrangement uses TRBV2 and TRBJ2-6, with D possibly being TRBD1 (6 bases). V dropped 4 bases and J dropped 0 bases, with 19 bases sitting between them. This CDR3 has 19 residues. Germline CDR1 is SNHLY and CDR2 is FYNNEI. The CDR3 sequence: CASSGQQGGAPSGANVLTF. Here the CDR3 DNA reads TGTGCCAGCAGTGGCCAACAGGGCGGAGCGCCCTCTGGGGCCAACGTCCTGACTTTC.

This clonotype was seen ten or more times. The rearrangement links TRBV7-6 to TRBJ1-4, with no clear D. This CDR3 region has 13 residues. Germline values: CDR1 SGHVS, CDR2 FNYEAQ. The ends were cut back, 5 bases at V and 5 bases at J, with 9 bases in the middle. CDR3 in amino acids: CASSPLVNEKLFF. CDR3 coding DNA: TGTGCCAGCAGCCCCCTGGTAAATGAAAAACTGTTTTTT. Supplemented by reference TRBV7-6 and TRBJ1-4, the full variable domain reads GAGVSQSPRYKVTKRGQDVALRCDPISGHVSLYWYRQALGQGPEFLTYFNYEAQQDKSGLPNDRFSAERPEGSISTLTIQRTEQRDSAMYRCASSPLVNEKLFFGSGTQLSVL.

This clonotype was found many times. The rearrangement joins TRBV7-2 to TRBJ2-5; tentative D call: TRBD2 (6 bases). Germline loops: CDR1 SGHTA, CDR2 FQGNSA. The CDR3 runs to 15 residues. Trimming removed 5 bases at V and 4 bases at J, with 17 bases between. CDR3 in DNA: TGTGCCAGCAGCCTTTTCGGAGGGGCCAGAGAGACCCAGTACTTC. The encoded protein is CASSLFGGARETQYF.

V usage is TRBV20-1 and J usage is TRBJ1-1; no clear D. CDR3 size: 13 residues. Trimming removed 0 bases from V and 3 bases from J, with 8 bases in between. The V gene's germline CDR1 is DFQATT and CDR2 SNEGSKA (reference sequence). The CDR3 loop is CSARDGRDTEAFF. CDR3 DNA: TGCAGTGCTAGAGATGGGCGGGACACTGAAGCTTTCTTT.

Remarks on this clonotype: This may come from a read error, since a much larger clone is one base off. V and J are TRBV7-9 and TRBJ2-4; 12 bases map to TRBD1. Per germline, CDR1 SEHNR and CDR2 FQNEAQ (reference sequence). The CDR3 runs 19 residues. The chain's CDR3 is CAGSPRRDRGLVAKNIQYF. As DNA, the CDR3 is TGTGCCGGCAGCCCCCGTAGGGACAGGGGGCTGGTGGCCAAAAACATTCAGTACTTC.

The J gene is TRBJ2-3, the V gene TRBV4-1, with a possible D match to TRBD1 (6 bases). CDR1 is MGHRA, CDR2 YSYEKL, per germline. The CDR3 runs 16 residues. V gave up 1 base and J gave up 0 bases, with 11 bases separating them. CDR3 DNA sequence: TGCGCCAGCAGCCAAGGTACGGACAGCAGCACAGATACGCAGTATTTT. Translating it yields CASSQGTDSSTDTQYF.

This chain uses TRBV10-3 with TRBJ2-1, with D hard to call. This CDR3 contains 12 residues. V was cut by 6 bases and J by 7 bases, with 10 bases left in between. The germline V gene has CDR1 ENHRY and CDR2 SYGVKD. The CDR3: CAISPIENEQFF. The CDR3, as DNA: TGTGCCATCAGCCCAATAGAGAATGAGCAGTTCTTC.

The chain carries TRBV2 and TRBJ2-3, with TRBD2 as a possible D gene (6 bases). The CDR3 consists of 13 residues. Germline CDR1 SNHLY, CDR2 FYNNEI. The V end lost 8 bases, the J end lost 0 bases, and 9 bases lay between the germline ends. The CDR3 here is CASGTLSTDTQYF. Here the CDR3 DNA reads TGTGCCAGCGGGACTCTTAGCACAGATACGCAGTATTTT.

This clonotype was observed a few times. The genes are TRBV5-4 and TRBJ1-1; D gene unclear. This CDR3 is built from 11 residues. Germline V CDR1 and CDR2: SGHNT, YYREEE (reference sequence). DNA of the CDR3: TGTGCAAGCGGGTTAGGCCTTGAAGCTTTCTTT. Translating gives CASGLGLEAFF. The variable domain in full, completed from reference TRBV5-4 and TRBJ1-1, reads ETGVTQSPTHLIKTRGQQVTLRCSSQSGHNTVSWYQQALGQGPQFIFQYYREEENGRGNFPPRFSGLQFPNYSSELNVNALELDDSALYLCASGLGLEAFFGQGTRLTVV.

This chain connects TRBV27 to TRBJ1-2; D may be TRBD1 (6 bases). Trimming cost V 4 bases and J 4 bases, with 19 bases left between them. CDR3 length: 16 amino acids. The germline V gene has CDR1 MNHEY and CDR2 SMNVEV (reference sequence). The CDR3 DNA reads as TGTGCCAGCAGTTCCCTCGGGGACACGTCACCCTATGGCTACACCTTC. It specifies CASSSLGDTSPYGYTF.

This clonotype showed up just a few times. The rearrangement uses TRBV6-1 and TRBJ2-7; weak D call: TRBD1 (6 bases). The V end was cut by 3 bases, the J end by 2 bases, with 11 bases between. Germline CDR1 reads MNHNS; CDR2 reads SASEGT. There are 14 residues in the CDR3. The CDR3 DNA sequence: TGTGCCAGCAGTGACTGGACAGACCCCTACGAGCAGTACTTC. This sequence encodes CASSDWTDPYEQYF.